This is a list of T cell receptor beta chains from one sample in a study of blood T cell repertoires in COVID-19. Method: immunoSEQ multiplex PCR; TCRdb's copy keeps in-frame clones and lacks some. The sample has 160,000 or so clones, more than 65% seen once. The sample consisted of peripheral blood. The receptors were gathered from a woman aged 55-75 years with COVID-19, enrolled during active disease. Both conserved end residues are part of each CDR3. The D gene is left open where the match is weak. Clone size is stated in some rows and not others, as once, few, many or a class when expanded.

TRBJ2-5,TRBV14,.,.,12,CASSLFQETQYF,TGTGCCAGCAGCCTATTCCAAGAGACCCAGTACTTC
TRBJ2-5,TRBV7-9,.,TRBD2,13,CASSGRGQETQYF,TGTGCCAGCAGTGGGAGGGGACAAGAGACCCAGTACTTC
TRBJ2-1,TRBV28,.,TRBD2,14,CASSPHSGSNEQFF,TGTGCCAGCAGTCCCCATAGCGGGAGTAATGAGCAGTTCTTC
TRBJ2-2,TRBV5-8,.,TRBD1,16,CASSLARTGNTGELFF,TGTGCCAGCAGCTTGGCCCGGACAGGGAACACCGGGGAGCTGTTTTTT
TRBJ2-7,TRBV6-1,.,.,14,CASSEAGLWYEQYF,TGTGCCAGCAGTGAAGCTGGACTATGGTACGAGCAGTACTTC
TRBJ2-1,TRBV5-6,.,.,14,CASSLDRAVNEQFF,TGTGCCAGCAGCTTGGACAGGGCGGTGAATGAGCAGTTCTTC
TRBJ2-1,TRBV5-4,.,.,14,CASSPRGFYNEQFF,TGTGCCAGCAGCCCCCGGGGTTTCTACAATGAGCAGTTCTTC
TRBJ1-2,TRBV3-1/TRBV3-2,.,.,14,CASSQGEGNYGYTF,TGTGCCAGCAGCCAAGGGGAGGGGAACTATGGCTACACCTTC
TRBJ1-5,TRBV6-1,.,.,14,CASSEGYSNQPQHF,TGTGCCAGCAGTGAGGGCTATAGCAATCAGCCCCAGCATTTT
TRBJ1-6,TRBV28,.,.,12,CASTIPSSPLHF,TGTGCCAGCACCATTCCGAGTTCACCCCTCCACTTT
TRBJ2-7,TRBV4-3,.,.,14,CASSQGLANYEQYF,TGCGCCAGCAGCCAAGGTCTAGCCAACTACGAGCAGTACTTC
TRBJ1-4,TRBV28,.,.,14,CASSSAGTNEKLFF,TGTGCCAGCAGCTCAGCGGGGACTAATGAAAAACTGTTTTTT
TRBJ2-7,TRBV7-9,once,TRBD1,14,CASSPRDRDYEQYF,TGTGCCAGCAGCCCCCGGGACAGGGACTACGAGCAGTACTTC
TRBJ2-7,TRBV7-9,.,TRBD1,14,CASSPRDSTYEQYF,TGTGCCAGCAGCCCCCGGGACAGTACCTACGAGCAGTACTTC
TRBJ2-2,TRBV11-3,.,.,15,CASSLDGGNTGELFF,TGTGCCAGCAGCTTAGATGGAGGGAACACCGGGGAGCTGTTTTTT
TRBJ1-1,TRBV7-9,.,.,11,CASAIGTEAFF,TGTGCCAGCGCGATCGGGACTGAAGCTTTCTTT
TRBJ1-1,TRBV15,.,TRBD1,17,CATSSKGQGKGHTEAFF,TGTGCCACCAGCAGTAAGGGACAGGGAAAGGGGCACACTGAAGCTTTCTTT
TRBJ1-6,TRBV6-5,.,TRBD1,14,CASSLGQGPSPLHF,TGTGCCAGCAGCCTGGGACAGGGTCCTTCACCCCTCCACTTT
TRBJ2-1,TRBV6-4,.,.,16,CASSDPLPPHDNEQFF,TGTGCCAGCAGTGACCCCTTGCCCCCACACGACAATGAGCAGTTCTTC
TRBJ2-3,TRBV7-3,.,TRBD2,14,CASSLDAGGDTQYF,TGTGCCAGCAGCCTCGATGCGGGGGGAGATACGCAGTATTTT
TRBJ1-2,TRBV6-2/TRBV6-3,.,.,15,CASSYSGPGNYGYTF,TGTGCCAGCAGTTACAGTGGGCCGGGAAACTATGGCTACACCTTC
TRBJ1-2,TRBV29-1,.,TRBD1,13,CSVNGQGNYGYTF,TGCAGCGTAAATGGACAGGGGAACTATGGCTACACCTTC
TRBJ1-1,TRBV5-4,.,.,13,CASTSGSETEAFF,TGTGCCAGCACCTCCGGGTCGGAGACTGAAGCTTTCTTT
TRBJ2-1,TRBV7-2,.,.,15,CASSLVAFAGNEQFF,TGTGCCAGCAGCTTAGTTGCTTTCGCCGGCAATGAGCAGTTCTTC
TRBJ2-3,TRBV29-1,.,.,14,CSVGAGPYTDTQYF,TGCAGCGTTGGGGCAGGCCCATACACAGATACGCAGTATTTT
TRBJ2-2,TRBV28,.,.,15,CASRPWQGITGELFF,TGTGCCAGCAGGCCGTGGCAGGGTATTACGGGGGAGCTGTTTTTT
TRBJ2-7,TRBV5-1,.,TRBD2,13,CASSSGLADEQYF,TGCGCCAGCAGCTCCGGACTAGCGGACGAGCAGTACTTC
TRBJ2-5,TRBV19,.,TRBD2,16,CASSTKTSMREETQYF,TGTGCCAGTAGTACCAAGACTAGCATGAGGGAAGAGACCCAGTACTTC
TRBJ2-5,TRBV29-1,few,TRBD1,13,CSVNDRGVQTQYF,TGCAGCGTTAACGACAGGGGTGTACAGACCCAGTACTTC
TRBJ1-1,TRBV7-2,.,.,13,CASSESSNTEAFF,TGTGCCAGCAGCGAGTCCTCGAACACTGAAGCTTTCTTT
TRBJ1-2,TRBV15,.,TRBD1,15,CATSLDRQVLYGYTF,TGTGCCACCAGCTTGGACAGGCAAGTTCTCTATGGCTACACCTTC
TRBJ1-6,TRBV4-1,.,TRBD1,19,CASSQAGAQGASVNSPLHF,TGCGCCAGCAGCCAAGCAGGGGCACAGGGGGCGTCTGTTAATTCACCCCTCCACTTT
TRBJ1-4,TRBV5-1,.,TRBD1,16,CASSPTGVTTNEKLFF,TGCGCCAGCAGCCCAACAGGGGTAACAACTAATGAAAAACTGTTTTTT
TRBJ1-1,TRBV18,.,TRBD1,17,CASSPFTGGIGNTEAFF,TGTGCCAGCTCACCTTTTACAGGGGGGATCGGGAACACTGAAGCTTTCTTT
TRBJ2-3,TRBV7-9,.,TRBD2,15,CASSLETGTSRAQYF,TGTGCCAGCAGCTTAGAAACCGGGACTAGCAGGGCGCAGTATTTT